These 14 T cell receptor beta chains share one sample of origin, sequenced in a study of blood T cell repertoires in COVID-19. Generated by immunoSEQ multiplex PCR, the TCRdb table keeps only in-frame clones and is missing some. The sample shows about 190,000 clones, roughly 80% of them seen only once. The sample taken for sequencing was peripheral blood. These receptors were obtained from a woman aged 50 to 60 with acute or convalescent COVID-19.

The chain carries TRBV24-1 and TRBJ2-1; 8 bases agree with TRBD2. The junction had 8 bases not matched to a gene; V was cut back by 3 bases and J by 5 bases. The germline V gene encodes CDR1 KGHDR and CDR2 SFDVKD. The CDR3 sequence is 16 residues long. The CDR3 DNA is TGTGCCACCAGTGATCCCACCGGGGGGGCCAACAATGAGCAGTTCTTC. Translation: CATSDPTGGANNEQFF.

This clone was seen just once. V usage is TRBV11-2 and J usage is TRBJ2-2; D possibly corresponds to TRBD1 (5 bases). The length of the CDR3 is 16 residues. The germline V gene encodes CDR1 SGHAT and CDR2 FQNNGV. The V end was cut by 5 bases, the J end by 0 bases, with 13 bases between. The CDR3 DNA reads TGTGCCAGCAGCCTCTTGGGGCAGGCGAACACCGGGGAGCTGTTTTTT. Translating gives CASSLLGQANTGELFF.

This clone was detected only once. The rearrangement uses TRBV5-1 and TRBJ2-6, with 8 bases matching TRBD1. The CDR3 length is 19 residues. Germline values: CDR1 SGHRS, CDR2 YFSETQ. Unmatched junction bases numbered 9, after V lost 1 base and J lost 0 bases. In DNA form, the CDR3 reads TGCGCCAGCAGCTTGCAGGGGGCGATAAAAAACTCTGGGGCCAACGTCCTGACTTTC. Encoded protein: CASSLQGAIKNSGANVLTF. Combining the CDR3 with reference TRBV5-1 and TRBJ2-6 gives the whole variable domain KAGVTQTPRYLIKTRGQQVTLSCSPISGHRSVSWYQQTPGQGLQFLFEYFSETQRNKGNFPGRFSGRQFSNSRSEMNVSTLELGDSALYLCASSLQGAIKNSGANVLTFGAGSRLTVL.

CDR3 protein: CASSWRAGVRDTQYF. CDR3 in DNA: TGTGCCAGCAGTTGGAGAGCGGGAGTAAGAGATACGCAGTATTTT. The rearrangement joins TRBV6-2 or TRBV6-3 to TRBJ2-3; 8 nucleotides align to TRBD2. Germline CDR1 reads MNHEY; CDR2 reads SVGEGT. The J segment lost 5 bases and the V segment lost 4 bases, leaving 8 bases of the junction unmatched. There are 15 residues in the CDR3.

The rearrangement uses TRBV5-6 and TRBJ1-2; 9 bases match TRBD1. The CDR3 runs to 14 residues. Trimming at V came to 3 bases and at J to 5 bases, leaving 5 bases not matched to a gene. The germline V gene has CDR1 SGHDT and CDR2 YYEEEE. The CDR3 protein is CASSWGQGGYGYTF. In DNA, the CDR3 is TGTGCCAGCAGCTGGGGACAGGGAGGATATGGCTACACCTTC.

The chain couples TRBV19 to TRBJ2-7, with 10 positions matching TRBD2. This CDR3 comprises 14 residues. With 7 bases clipped from V and 0 bases from J, the junction kept 3 bases outside the gene matches. CDR1 and CDR2 (germline): LNHDA, SQIVND (reference sequence). The CDR3 sequence is CASKASGSSYEQYF. The CDR3 coding sequence is TGTGCCAGTAAAGCTAGCGGGAGCTCCTACGAGCAGTACTTC.

V gene TRBV6-5 combines with J gene TRBJ1-4; D uncertain. CDR1 MNHEY and CDR2 SVGAGI come from the germline V gene. This CDR3 region has 14 residues. Trimming stripped 6 bases from V and 8 bases from J, with 16 bases between. The CDR3 DNA follows: TGTGCCAGCAGCCGGGCGGGGTTTTGGGAAAAACTGTTTTTT. It yields the protein CASSRAGFWEKLFF.

The chain employs TRBV30 and TRBJ2-3; D is possibly TRBD1 (6 bases). V was clipped by 3 bases and J by 1 base, with 11 bases between them. There are 14 residues in the CDR3. Germline CDR1 GTSNPN, CDR2 SVGIG (reference sequence). DNA for the CDR3: TGTGCCTGGAGACGACCAGGGGGCACAGATACGCAGTATTTT. Amino acids: CAWRRPGGTDTQYF.

This rearrangement joins TRBV6-4 to TRBJ1-1; no firm D call. The CDR3 length is 13 residues. The germline V gene encodes CDR1 MRHNA and CDR2 SNTAGT. V was cut by 8 bases and J by 0 bases, with 10 bases left in between. This CDR3 reads CASAANMNTEAFF. CDR3 sequence (DNA): TGTGCCAGCGCTGCCAACATGAACACTGAAGCTTTCTTT.

This clone was found once. V and J are TRBV30 and TRBJ1-2; 7 nucleotides align to TRBD1. Trimming cost V 2 bases and J 0 bases; bases outside gene matches: 6. The CDR3 length is 15 residues. Germline lookup yields CDR1 GTSNPN and CDR2 SVGIG (reference sequence). The CDR3 sequence is CAWSPTGVTNYGYTF. The CDR3 nucleotides read TGTGCCTGGAGTCCAACAGGGGTAACTAACTATGGCTACACCTTC.

The chain combines TRBV6-4 with TRBJ1-3; D unresolved. The CDR3 spans 13 residues. Per the germline V gene, CDR1 is MRHNA and CDR2 is SNTAGT. Trimming removed 5 bases from V and 0 bases from J, with 5 bases in between. CDR3 protein: CASSPNSGNTIYF. CDR3 sequence (DNA): TGTGCCAGCAGTCCCAACTCTGGAAACACCATATATTTT.

The J gene is TRBJ1-2, the V gene TRBV6-5, with D possibly being TRBD1 (6 bases). CDR1 is MNHEY, CDR2 SVGAGI, per germline. The CDR3 covers 15 residues. Trimming took off 2 bases at V and 10 bases at J, with 20 bases between the two ends. As DNA, the CDR3 is TGTGCCAGCAGTTACCCGGGACATCGGCGGAGATACTACACCTTC. Translating gives CASSYPGHRRRYYTF.

The genes are TRBV19 and TRBJ1-6, with TRBD1 as a possible D gene (6 bases). The CDR3 runs to 15 residues. The V end was cut by 5 bases, the J end by 3 bases, with 11 bases between. Germline loops: CDR1 LNHDA, CDR2 SQIVND (reference sequence). The CDR3 loop is CASSGVQGYNSPLHF. In DNA form, the CDR3 reads TGTGCCAGTAGTGGAGTACAGGGCTATAATTCACCCCTCCACTTT.

The chain couples TRBV19 to TRBJ2-7; D ambiguous. The germline V gene has CDR1 LNHDA and CDR2 SQIVND (reference sequence). CDR3 length: 15 residues. Trimming removed 5 bases at V and 0 bases at J, with 14 bases between. The CDR3 coding sequence is TGTGCCAGTAGTTGGGCCTATGAGACCTCCTACGAGCAGTACTTC. Translated: CASSWAYETSYEQYF.